What follows are 15 T cell receptor beta chains derived from one specimen sequenced in a study of T cells in tuberculosis. Clones were read by immunoSEQ multiplex PCR, and TCRdb kept only the in-frame ones, dropping some. The sample holds some 31,000 clones, more than 75% seen once. Noted time point: new active TB diagnosis, blood taken before or within 7 days of starting treatment. Sequenced material: PBMCs, taken at tuberculosis diagnosis. The receptors were gathered from an adult with tuberculosis.

This rearrangement joins TRBV6-7 to TRBJ1-6; possibly TRBD1 for D (5 bases). TRBV6-7 is an open reading frame whose function is uncertain. The V end was cut by 2 bases, the J end by 9 bases, with 8 bases between. The CDR3 spans 13 residues. The CDR3 loop is CASSYQGTSPLHF. The CDR3 nucleotides read TGTGCCAGCAGTTACCAGGGTACTTCACCCCTCCACTTT.

The CDR3 DNA reads TGTGCCAGCAGTCCCAGGACAGTGGCGAACACTGAAGCTTTCTTT. Translation gives CASSPRTVANTEAFF. The chain combines TRBV28 with TRBJ1-1; possible D gene TRBD1, 6 bases. Germline V gives CDR1 MDHEN, CDR2 SYDVKM. The CDR3 covers 15 residues. Deletions cut 5 bases from V and 1 base from J, with 14 bases between.

The genes are TRBV19 and TRBJ2-7, with a possible D match to TRBD1 (6 bases). V lost 6 bases and J lost 3, with 12 bases in between. CDR1 and CDR2 from the germline V gene are LNHDA and SQIVND (reference sequence). The CDR3 is made up of 13 amino acids. CDR3 loop: CASREGRGYEQYF. The CDR3 DNA reads TGTGCCAGTAGAGAGGGCAGGGGCTACGAGCAGTACTTC.

The V gene is TRBV18, the J gene TRBJ1-2, with D maybe TRBD1 (5 bases). The CDR3 sequence is 11 residues long. CDR1 KGHSH and CDR2 LQKENI come from the germline V gene. V gave up 6 bases and J gave up 8 bases, with 10 bases separating them. CDR3 sequence (DNA): TGTGCCAGCTCGCCGACAGAAGGCTACACCTTC. Its protein product is CASSPTEGYTF.

V usage is TRBV4-1 and J usage is TRBJ1-2; D ambiguous. This CDR3 is built from 13 residues. Germline V CDR1 and CDR2: MGHRA, YSYEKL. V shed 0 bases and J shed 8 bases, with 10 bases lying between them. In DNA, the CDR3 is TGCGCCAGCAGCCAAGATCAAGGGAGAGGCTACACCTTC. Its protein is CASSQDQGRGYTF.

Note on this clone: The junction shows a germline mismatch at one end, possibly a read error. This chain connects TRBV15 to TRBJ2-5, with D perhaps given as TRBD1 or TRBD2 (6 bases each). This CDR3 region has 12 residues. Germline lookup yields CDR1 LNHNV and CDR2 YYDKDF (reference sequence). The CDR3 is CATSRGGHPSDF. The CDR3 bases are TGTGCCACCAGTAGAGGGGGGCACCCATCCGACTTC.

This chain connects TRBV7-8 to TRBJ2-7; D unresolved. This CDR3 comprises 11 residues. CDR1 and CDR2 from the germline V gene are SGHVS and FQNEAQ. Trimming pared 3 bases from V and 5 bases from J, leaving 5 bases between. This CDR3 reads CASSFSDEQYF. The CDR3, as DNA: TGTGCCAGCAGCTTTTCTGACGAGCAGTACTTC.

This chain uses TRBV2 with TRBJ1-4; 10 bases fit TRBD1. Germline V lookup: CDR1 SNHLY, CDR2 FYNNEI. The CDR3 runs to 15 residues. Trimming cost V 7 bases and J 7 bases; bases outside gene matches: 9. The CDR3 DNA follows: TGTGCCAGCACTCCGACAGGGGGCATAAGTGAAAAACTGTTTTTT. The encoded protein is CASTPTGGISEKLFF.

The chain uses TRBV6-4 and TRBJ1-2, with D hard to call. From germline, CDR1 is MRHNA and CDR2 SNTAGT. The V and J ends lost 8 bases and 2 bases respectively, with 15 bases between them. This CDR3 region has 14 residues. The CDR3: CASGLTPLNYGYTF. The CDR3 nucleotides read TGTGCCAGCGGATTGACACCCCTCAACTATGGCTACACCTTC.

This chain joins TRBV30 and TRBJ2-7; D may be TRBD2 (5 bases). CDR1 is GTSNPN and CDR2 is SVGIG in the germline V gene (reference sequence). Trimming removed 5 bases at V and 3 bases at J, with 11 bases between. The CDR3 has 12 amino acids. CDR3 region: CAWGLGVYEQYF. The CDR3 DNA reads TGTGCCTGGGGCCTCGGGGTCTACGAGCAGTACTTC.

The chain combines TRBV27 with TRBJ2-4; TRBD1 agrees at 9 bases. Looked up from germline, CDR1 is MNHEY and CDR2 is SMNVEV (reference sequence). V lost 6 bases, J lost 2 bases, and 8 bases stayed unmatched. The CDR3 contains 16 residues. The CDR3 nucleotides are TGTGCCAGCAGGAATATGGGGACAGGGTCCAAAAACATTCAGTACTTC. Protein sequence: CASRNMGTGSKNIQYF.

V usage is TRBV29-1 and J usage is TRBJ1-1; 8 bases agree with TRBD1. The CDR3 totals 14 residues. V gave up 4 bases and J gave up 6 bases; unmatched junction bases: 10. The germline CDR1 and CDR2 sequences are SQVTM and ANQGSEA. The CDR3 sequence: CSVASGRGHPEAFF. CDR3 DNA: TGCAGCGTTGCTTCAGGCAGGGGGCACCCTGAAGCTTTCTTT.

The rearrangement uses TRBV6-6 and TRBJ1-2; a possible D gene is TRBD1 (6 bases). The CDR3 loop spans 14 amino acids. The V gene lost 7 bases and the J gene lost 8 bases, with 20 bases spanning the gap. Per germline, CDR1 MNHNY and CDR2 SVGAGI (reference sequence). The CDR3: CASTQRGGFLGYTF. The CDR3 nucleotides are TGTGCCAGCACCCAGCGGGGGGGCTTCTTGGGCTACACCTTC.

This clone was seen only once. The rearrangement joins TRBV15 to TRBJ2-1, with D possibly matching TRBD2 (5 bases). The V gene's germline CDR1 is LNHNV and CDR2 YYDKDF (reference sequence). V was pared by 0 bases and J by 4 bases, with 10 bases between. The CDR3 has 15 residues. The CDR3 DNA follows: TGTGCCACCAGCAGAGATCGAGGACTGTACAATGAGCAGTTCTTC. It is translated as CATSRDRGLYNEQFF. The whole variable domain, filled in from reference TRBV15 and TRBJ2-1, reads DAMVIQNPRYQVTQFGKPVTLSCSQTLNHNVMYWYQQKSSQAPKLLFHYYDKDFNNEADTPDNFQSRRPNTSFCFLDIRSPGLGDTAMYLCATSRDRGLYNEQFFGPGTRLTVL.

This chain connects TRBV2 to TRBJ1-2; D is possibly TRBD1 (5 bases). The CDR3 has 13 amino acids. CDR1 and CDR2 from the germline V gene are SNHLY and FYNNEI. Trimming cost V 2 bases and J 4 bases, with 8 bases left between them. In DNA, the CDR3 is TGTGCCAGCAGTGAACAGGGAAGCTATGGCTACACCTTC. Its translation is CASSEQGSYGYTF.